What follows are 27 T cell receptor beta chains derived from one specimen sequenced in a study of cytomegalovirus exposure and HLA in healthy donors. A multiplex PCR was run with 60 Vbeta primers and 13 Jbeta primers. Clones were sequenced by immunoSEQ multiplex PCR, and TCRdb holds only the in-frame ones, with some missing. The sample lists approximately 170,000 clones, roughly 70% seen once, with approximately 5.6% in the top ten. Material for sequencing was PBMCs. These TCRs come from a woman aged 18-29 years in good health and CMV-seropositive.

J is TRBJ2-7 and V is TRBV5-1, with TRBD1 identical over 10 bases. Germline CDR1 reads SGHRS; CDR2 reads YFSETQ. J lost 5 bases, V lost 3 bases, and 5 bases had no gene match. The CDR3 spans 14 residues. The CDR3 protein is CASSWGTGVDEQYF. CDR3 in DNA: TGCGCCAGCAGCTGGGGGACAGGGGTGGACGAGCAGTACTTC.

For this clone: Compared with germline, one end of the junction differs, possibly owing to a read error. The sample holds other DNA sequences that translate to the same CDR3. The chain links TRBV9 to TRBJ1-5; TRBD1 matches at 7 bases. CDR3 length equals 17 residues. CDR1 and CDR2 from the germline V gene are SGDLS and YYNGEE. CDR3 protein: CASSPGAGDSPNQPQHF. The CDR3, as DNA: TGTGCCAGCAGCCCAGGGGCTGGGGACAGCCCCAATCAACCCCAGCATTTT.

The chain joins TRBV27 to TRBJ1-6, with unresolved D. Germline V gene lookup returns CDR1 MNHEY and CDR2 SMNVEV (reference sequence). The CDR3 sequence is 13 residues long. Trimming removed 3 bases from V and 7 bases from J, with 7 bases in between. The CDR3 nucleotides are TGTGCCAGCAGTTTCTCCGGGAATTCACCCCTCCACTTT. Its translation is CASSFSGNSPLHF.

This sequence joins TRBV7-3 and TRBJ2-3; D is perhaps TRBD1 (6 bases). This CDR3 contains 13 residues. V lost 5 bases and J lost 6, with 12 bases in between. Per the germline V gene, CDR1 is SGHTA and CDR2 is FQGTGA. CDR3 nucleotides: TGTGCCAGCAGCCCCATAGGGGGTGATACGCAGTATTTT. This sequence encodes CASSPIGGDTQYF.

The chain uses TRBV10-3 and TRBJ1-2, with TRBD1 as a possible D gene (6 bases). Per the germline V gene, CDR1 is ENHRY and CDR2 is SYGVKD. This CDR3 has 14 amino acids. With 0 bases removed from V and 10 bases from J, the gap between germline ends came to 15 bases. The CDR3 DNA sequence: TGTGCCATCAGTGAGTCCTCACAGGGTGGGCACTACACCTTC. Translating it yields CAISESSQGGHYTF.

This clone occurred a few times. The V gene is TRBV7-2, the J gene TRBJ1-2; D gene ambiguous. Germline V lookup: CDR1 SGHTA, CDR2 FQGNSA. This CDR3 comprises 12 residues. The germline V and J ends were trimmed by 4 bases and 3 bases, with 6 bases remaining between them. The CDR3 spells CASSSDHYGYTF. CDR3 in DNA: TGTGCCAGCAGCTCAGATCACTATGGCTACACCTTC. Full variable domain (remainder filled in from reference TRBV7-2 and TRBJ1-2): GAGVSQSPSNKVTEKGKDVELRCDPISGHTALYWYRQSLGQGLEFLIYFQGNSAPDKSGLPSDRFSAERTGGSVSTLTIQRTQQEDSAVYLCASSSDHYGYTFGSGTRLTVV.

The chain carries TRBV27 and TRBJ1-2; 8 bases map to TRBD1. CDR1 and CDR2 from the germline V gene are MNHEY and SMNVEV (reference sequence). There are 14 residues in the CDR3. V dropped 9 bases and J dropped 7; count of bases not matched to a gene: 13. CDR3 amino acids: CASFRAGGIGGYTF. The DNA of the CDR3 is TGTGCCAGTTTTCGGGCAGGGGGCATCGGTGGCTACACCTTC.

This rearrangement joins TRBV19 to TRBJ1-2; TRBD1 aligns across 7 bases. Looked up from germline, CDR1 is LNHDA and CDR2 is SQIVND (reference sequence). This CDR3 is 14 amino acids long. Germline trimming cut 7 bases from V and 4 bases from J; bases unmatched to any gene: 9. The CDR3 DNA sequence: TGTGCCAGTAAAAAAACACAGGGGACCTATGGCTACACCTTC. It encodes CASKKTQGTYGYTF.

This clone was counted once. V usage is TRBV27 and J usage is TRBJ2-1; 10 bases agree with TRBD2. Germline CDR1 is MNHEY and CDR2 is SMNVEV (reference sequence). The CDR3 is 18 residues long. The V and J ends lost 5 bases and 6 bases, in that order; junction bases with no gene match: 16. The CDR3 DNA is TGTGCCAGCAGTCCCCGGAACATGTTAGCGGGGGGCAGCAATGAGCAGTTCTTC. Amino acid sequence: CASSPRNMLAGGSNEQFF.

CDR3 DNA sequence: TGTGCCAGCAGCTTTAACGGGGCTAATGAAAAACTGTTTTTT. Translation gives CASSFNGANEKLFF. The V call is TRBV7-2, the J call TRBJ1-4; D unresolved. CDR1 is SGHTA, CDR2 FQGNSA, per germline. With 3 bases removed from V and 3 bases from J, the gap between germline ends came to 8 bases. CDR3 length: 14 residues.

The chain carries TRBV10-3 and TRBJ1-3; tentatively, D is TRBD1 (6 bases). The CDR3 contains 19 residues. Germline V lookup: CDR1 ENHRY, CDR2 SYGVKD. The germline V and J ends were trimmed by 10 bases and 0 bases, with 28 bases remaining between them. CDR3 residues: CATAGSGDHSLPSGNTIYF. DNA of the CDR3: TGTGCCACCGCCGGGTCAGGGGATCATAGCTTACCCTCTGGAAACACCATATATTTT.

The V call is TRBV19, the J call TRBJ1-5; TRBD1 matches 7 bases. The CDR3 totals 13 residues. Germline V gene data show CDR1 as LNHDA and CDR2 as SQIVND (reference sequence). With 0 bases clipped from V and 9 bases from J, the junction kept 2 bases outside the gene matches. CDR3 sequence (DNA): TGTGCCAGTAGTATAGACTACAGGGGGCCCCAGCATTTT. Translation: CASSIDYRGPQHF.

This clone was detected only once. The gene calls are TRBV2 and TRBJ1-5, with 7 positions matching TRBD1. V trimming: 6 bases; J trimming: 6 bases; junction bases outside the gene matches: 5. Germline lookup yields CDR1 SNHLY and CDR2 FYNNEI. The CDR3 sequence is 13 residues long. This CDR3 is CASRGAGGQPQHF. The CDR3 coding sequence is TGTGCCAGCAGGGGGGCAGGGGGTCAGCCCCAGCATTTT. The complete variable domain, with remaining parts taken from reference TRBV2 and TRBJ1-5, reads EPEVTQTPSHQVTQMGQEVILRCVPISNHLYFYWYRQILGQKVEFLVSFYNNEISEKSEIFDDQFSVERPDGSNFTLKIRSTKLEDSAMYFCASRGAGGQPQHFGDGTRLSIL.

This chain uses TRBV27 with TRBJ2-5; D might be TRBD1 (6 bases). V shed 4 bases and J shed 2 bases, with 11 bases lying between them. Germline V gene lookup returns CDR1 MNHEY and CDR2 SMNVEV (reference sequence). This CDR3 contains 14 residues. The CDR3 is CASSSGQSQETQYF. The CDR3 nucleotides are TGTGCCAGCAGTTCAGGACAGAGTCAAGAGACCCAGTACTTC.

The V gene is TRBV6-5, the J gene TRBJ1-2; the match to TRBD1 covers 10 bases. V dropped 8 bases and J dropped 4; count of bases not matched to a gene: 1. Looked up from germline, CDR1 is MNHEY and CDR2 is SVGAGI. This CDR3 comprises 12 residues. CDR3 region: CASGTGAYGYTF. In DNA, the CDR3 is TGTGCCAGCGGGACAGGGGCCTATGGCTACACCTTC.

The gene calls are TRBV7-2 and TRBJ1-3, with 8 bases that match TRBD1. The germline CDR1 and CDR2 sequences are SGHTA and FQGNSA. The CDR3 loop spans 15 amino acids. V gave up 4 bases and J gave up 2 bases; unmatched junction bases: 4. The chain's CDR3 is CASSSRTGPGNTIYF. The CDR3 DNA reads TGTGCCAGCAGCTCTAGGACAGGGCCTGGAAACACCATATATTTT.

This sequence joins TRBV5-1 and TRBJ2-3; D is possibly TRBD2 (5 bases). The CDR3 runs to 15 residues. Trimming removed 2 bases from V and 5 bases from J, with 15 bases in between. Germline CDR1 and CDR2: SGHRS and YFSETQ. DNA of the CDR3: TGCGCCAGCAGCTTATCTAGCAATTTAGGAGATACGCAGTATTTT. Protein sequence: CASSLSSNLGDTQYF.

The rearrangement uses TRBV20-1 and TRBJ2-5; D uncertain. The ends were cut back, 6 bases at V and 3 bases at J, with 8 bases in the middle. Germline CDR1 is DFQATT and CDR2 is SNEGSKA (reference sequence). The CDR3 extends over 11 amino acids. CDR3 in DNA: TGCAGTGCAACGGTGGAAGAGACCCAGTACTTC. Translated, it gives CSATVEETQYF.

The chain recombines TRBV7-2 with TRBJ1-2; 9 nucleotides line up with TRBD1. The V segment lost 3 bases and the J segment 6 bases; nucleotides outside the gene matches: 11. The CDR3 runs to 16 residues. Germline V gene data show CDR1 as SGHTA and CDR2 as FQGNSA. The chain's CDR3 is CASSFPGTGLSNGYTF. DNA for the CDR3: TGTGCCAGCAGCTTCCCCGGGACAGGGCTATCCAATGGCTACACCTTC.

This sequence joins TRBV7-9 and TRBJ1-1, with unresolved D. The CDR3 is 13 residues long. Germline assignment: CDR1 SEHNR and CDR2 FQNEAQ (reference sequence). V was shortened by 8 bases and J by 3 bases, with 13 bases between the two germline ends. The CDR3 reads CASALQRDTEAFF. Written as DNA, the CDR3 is TGTGCCAGCGCCCTCCAGAGGGACACTGAAGCTTTCTTT. Full variable domain (rest looked up from reference TRBV7-9 and TRBJ1-1): DTGVSQNPRHKITKRGQNVTFRCDPISEHNRLYWYRQTLGQGPEFLTYFQNEAQLEKSRLLSDRFSAERPKGSFSTLEIQRTEQGDSAMYLCASALQRDTEAFFGQGTRLTVV.

The chain employs TRBV6-5 and TRBJ1-2, with 7 bases matching TRBD1. V shed 6 bases, J shed 3 bases, and the junction held 10 bases outside the gene matches. Looked up from germline, CDR1 is MNHEY and CDR2 is SVGAGI. The CDR3 has 15 amino acids. The CDR3 nucleotides are TGTGCCAGCAGCCCGGACAGGACAAGATACTATGGCTACACCTTC. It codes for CASSPDRTRYYGYTF.

The genes are TRBV7-2 and TRBJ1-2; TRBD1 aligns across 10 bases. This CDR3 spans 16 amino acids. Per the germline V gene, CDR1 is SGHTA and CDR2 is FQGNSA. The trim removed 1 base at V and 2 bases at J, leaving 4 bases unmatched. The CDR3 nucleotides are TGTGCCAGCAGCTTAGGACAGGGGGCGCGGAACTATGGCTACACCTTC. It encodes CASSLGQGARNYGYTF.

This chain uses TRBV5-1 with TRBJ1-2; 7 bases are a match to TRBD1. The V segment lost 3 bases and the J segment 2 bases; nucleotides outside the gene matches: 10. Germline CDR1 and CDR2: SGHRS and YFSETQ. The CDR3 contains 16 residues. CDR3 DNA sequence: TGCGCCAGCAGCTCCGGGGGTACGGGACAGAACTATGGCTACACCTTC. As protein: CASSSGGTGQNYGYTF.

The chain couples TRBV14 to TRBJ2-1, with 10 bases that match TRBD2. CDR3 length equals 14 residues. The V and J ends lost 4 bases and 10 bases, in that order; junction bases with no gene match: 7. CDR1 and CDR2 (germline): SGHDN, FVKESK. CDR3 sequence: CASSLLAGVKEQFF. DNA for the CDR3: TGTGCCAGCAGCCTGCTAGCGGGGGTGAAGGAGCAGTTCTTC.

This chain connects TRBV4-3 to TRBJ2-5; possibly TRBD1 for D (6 bases). Judging by the DNA end, TRBJ2-7 fits better; the J call may be wrong. Looked up from germline, CDR1 is LGHNA and CDR2 is YSLEER. The CDR3 runs 14 residues. The CDR3 bases are TGCGCCAGCAGCCAAGGGGCAGGGGCCCACGAGCAGTACTTC. Translated, it gives CASSQGAGAHEQYF.

This rearrangement joins TRBV5-1 to TRBJ2-2; 7 positions match TRBD1. Germline assignment: CDR1 SGHRS and CDR2 YFSETQ. This CDR3 has 17 residues. The junction had 16 bases not matched to a gene; V was cut back by 4 bases and J by 7 bases. The CDR3, as DNA: TGCGCCAGCAGCGCAAAGGAAAAGACAGGGCAAGGCGGGGAGCTGTTTTTT. Protein sequence: CASSAKEKTGQGGELFF.

The rearrangement uses TRBV2 and TRBJ2-7; maybe TRBD1 (6 bases). With 8 bases removed from V and 1 base from J, the gap between germline ends came to 18 bases. CDR3 length: 15 residues. Germline assignment: CDR1 SNHLY and CDR2 FYNNEI. CDR3 in DNA: TGTGCCAGCCCGAGGCCCGAGGGGACATCCTACGAGCAGTACTTC. Encoded protein: CASPRPEGTSYEQYF.